These T cell receptor beta chains were read from a single sample in a study of blood T cells in healthy people across ages. From the 5' RACE reads, TCRdb called clonotypes with MiXCR, one entry per CDR3 protein. The data show some 690,000 distinct CDR3 sequences, with 20% to 25% seen just once and about 22% held by the top ten. Sequencing was carried out using blood. All receptors derive from a man between 65 and 85 years old in good health. Each CDR3 is given with its conserved first and last residue. A D gene is named only where the DNA matches it firmly. Some rows have no size entry. The others give once, few or many, or a class for an expanded clone.

d_gene,v_gene,j_gene,abundance,CDR3aa,CDR3nt
TRBD2,TRBV7-2,TRBJ2-7,-,CASSLASSGGSEQYF,TGTGCCAGCAGCTTGGCGTCTAGCGGGGGGAGCGAGCAGTACTTC
-,TRBV11-3,TRBJ2-2,-,CASSPGGGAELFF,TGTGCCAGCAGCCCCGGGGGCGGGGCGGAGCTGTTTTTT
-,TRBV29-1,TRBJ2-1,few,CSVRLGVNEQFF,TGCAGCGTTAGGCTAGGGGTAAATGAGCAGTTCTTC
-,TRBV12-3/TRBV12-4,TRBJ1-2,-,CASNSNAGVYGYTF,TGTGCCAGCAACTCTAACGCGGGGGTCTATGGCTACACCTTC
-,TRBV6-1,TRBJ1-1,-,CASSLEGDSAEAFF,TGTGCCAGCAGCCTAGAAGGGGATAGCGCTGAAGCTTTCTTT
-,TRBV5-1,TRBJ2-3,-,CASSLGLWDTQYF,TGCGCCAGCAGCTTGGGGCTATGGGATACGCAGTATTTT
TRBD2,TRBV7-2,TRBJ2-2,few,CASSLVGTSGAGELFF,TGTGCCAGCAGCTTAGTTGGGACTAGCGGGGCCGGGGAGCTGTTTTTT
TRBD2,TRBV29-1,TRBJ2-3,few,CSVVPRGAVTDTQYF,TGCAGCGTTGTCCCGCGGGGGGCGGTTACAGATACGCAGTATTTT
-,TRBV29-1,TRBJ2-7,-,CSVEGGRYEQYF,TGCAGCGTCGAGGGGGGGAGGTACGAGCAGTACTTC
TRBD2,TRBV20-1,TRBJ2-3,-,CSARPCGRTDTQYF,TGCAGTGCTAGACCCTGCGGGAGAACAGATACGCAGTATTTT
-,TRBV29-1,TRBJ2-1,-,CSVDPYNEQFF,TGCAGCGTTGACCCCTACAATGAGCAGTTCTTC
-,TRBV11-1,TRBJ2-7,once,CASSHQGYQQYF,TGTGCCAGCAGCCACCAGGGGTACCAGCAGTACTTC
TRBD1,TRBV11-2,TRBJ2-1,few,CASTPGQPGNEQFF,TGTGCCAGCACCCCGGGACAGCCAGGCAATGAGCAGTTCTTC
TRBD1,TRBV20-1,TRBJ2-7,-,CSARTGTVNYEQYF,TGCAGTGCTAGAACCGGGACAGTTAATTACGAGCAGTACTTC
TRBD1,TRBV14,TRBJ1-1,few,CASSQLDRGGTEAFF,TGTGCCAGCAGCCAGCTGGACAGGGGAGGCACTGAAGCTTTCTTT
-,TRBV5-5,TRBJ1-1,many,CASSLALANTEAFF,TGTGCCAGCAGCTTGGCCCTAGCGAACACTGAAGCTTTCTTT
TRBD2,TRBV6-5,TRBJ2-1,-,CASRGLAGAYNEQFF,TGTGCCAGCAGAGGACTAGCGGGGGCCTACAATGAGCAGTTCTTC
-,TRBV5-1,TRBJ1-4,few,CASCRGGDNEKLFF,TGCGCCAGCTGCCGCGGGGGCGATAATGAAAAACTGTTTTTT
-,TRBV5-1,TRBJ1-1,many,CASSSIPGFVNTEAFF,TGCGCCAGCAGCTCTATCCCGGGGTTCGTGAACACTGAAGCTTTCTTT
-,TRBV19,TRBJ1-5,-,CASSLVFSNQPQHF,TGTGCCAGTAGTCTGGTCTTTAGCAATCAGCCCCAGCATTTT
TRBD1,TRBV7-6,TRBJ1-1,-,CASSSQGARWSEAFF,TGTGCCAGCAGCTCCCAGGGGGCGCGATGGTCTGAAGCTTTCTTT
-,TRBV20-1,TRBJ2-7,-,CSARGRSSYEQYF,TGCAGTGCTAGGGGCAGATCCTCCTACGAGCAGTACTTC
TRBD1,TRBV3-1,TRBJ2-1,-,CASSQQKTGWDNEQFF,TGTGCCAGCAGCCAGCAAAAGACAGGGTGGGACAATGAGCAGTTCTTC
-,TRBV4-1,TRBJ2-3,-,CASSQDPNTDTQYF,TGCGCCAGCAGCCAAGATCCTAACACAGATACGCAGTATTTT
-,TRBV4-1,TRBJ2-7,-,CASSQGDVSYEQYF,TGCGCCAGCAGCCAAGGCGACGTTTCCTACGAGCAGTACTTC
-,TRBV7-9,TRBJ1-1,-,CASSSRSGGTEAFF,TGTGCCAGCAGCTCTCGGTCGGGAGGCACTGAAGCTTTCTTT
TRBD1,TRBV5-6,TRBJ2-1,-,CASSKAQGYGGEQFF,TGTGCCAGCAGCAAGGCACAGGGGTATGGTGGTGAGCAGTTCTTC
TRBD2,TRBV12-3/TRBV12-4,TRBJ2-1,many,CASSLRLAGNNEQFF,TGTGCCAGCAGTTTGAGGCTAGCGGGAAACAATGAGCAGTTCTTC
-,TRBV12-3/TRBV12-4,TRBJ2-4,few,CASSRRSWGKNIQYF,TGTGCCAGCAGCCGGAGGTCCTGGGGCAAAAACATTCAGTACTTC
-,TRBV20-1,TRBJ2-5,-,CSARASGRGETQYF,TGCAGTGCTAGAGCGTCAGGGAGAGGAGAGACCCAGTACTTC
-,TRBV10-3,TRBJ2-3,-,CAISTQSTDTQYF,TGTGCCATCAGTACACAGAGCACAGATACGCAGTATTTT
TRBD1,TRBV27,TRBJ1-2,-,CASSSSMGQGYGYTF,TGTGCCAGCAGTTCAAGTATGGGACAGGGCTATGGCTACACCTTC
-,TRBV29-1,TRBJ1-4,-,CSVKARQSNEKLFF,TGCAGCGTTAAAGCTCGACAGTCCAATGAAAAACTGTTTTTT
-,TRBV7-2,TRBJ2-3,few,CASSLAQGGTGGQYF,TGTGCCAGCAGCTTAGCGCAGGGCGGAACAGGAGGGCAGTATTTT
-,TRBV5-6,TRBJ1-5,few,CASSFYKTLSGNQPQHF,TGTGCCAGCAGCTTCTATAAGACTCTTTCGGGCAATCAGCCCCAGCATTTT
-,TRBV6-5,TRBJ1-4,-,CASSYSSGRANEKLFF,TGTGCCAGCAGTTACTCGTCCGGGCGAGCTAATGAAAAACTGTTTTTT
-,TRBV30,TRBJ2-5,few,CAWAGGLKETQYF,TGTGCCTGGGCTGGGGGGTTAAAAGAGACCCAGTACTTC
-,TRBV29-1,TRBJ2-5,few,CSVKDLGFQETQYF,TGCAGCGTTAAGGACCTCGGGTTCCAAGAGACCCAGTACTTC